These T cell receptor beta chains were read from a single sample in a study of T cell responses to AZD1222 COVID-19 vaccine. Data came from immunoSEQ multiplex PCR; TCRdb stores just in-frame clones and leaves some out. Found here are 140,000 to 150,000 clones, approximately 91% of them singletons; the top ten hold about 1.9%. The sequencing here drew on peripheral blood, taken 28 days after the second AZD1222 dose. The receptor set was obtained from an adult who received the AZD1222 COVID-19 vaccine. The CDR3 runs from the conserved cysteine through the conserved F or W. Each record gives: J gene, clone size, V gene, D gene, CDR3 DNA, CDR3 protein. D genes are given only for firm matches. The size of a clone is reported for some rows only, either as once, few or many, or as a class for expanded clones.

TRBJ1-2 | NA | TRBV19 | TRBD1 | TGTGCCAGTAGTCACCAGTGGACAGGAACTAACTATGGCTACACCTTC | CASSHQWTGTNYGYTF
TRBJ2-1 | NA | TRBV7-9 | NA | TGTGCCAGCAGCTTAGTAGGGTACAATGAGCAGTTCTTC | CASSLVGYNEQFF
TRBJ1-1 | NA | TRBV11-2 | TRBD1 | TGTGCCAGCAGCTTAGGGGACAGGGCGGCCACTGAAGCTTTCTTT | CASSLGDRAATEAFF
TRBJ2-1 | NA | TRBV24-1 | NA | TGTGCCACCAGTGATTCCCAGGGGGGAGGATGGATCAATGAGCAGTTCTTC | CATSDSQGGGWINEQFF
TRBJ2-1 | NA | TRBV5-4 | NA | TGTGCCAGCAGCTTGGTTTGGGGGTCCCACAATGAGCAGTTCTTC | CASSLVWGSHNEQFF
TRBJ1-2 | NA | TRBV5-1 | NA | TGCGCCAGCAGCGCCCTCGACGCCTGGAGCCCGGTGCTCTTC | CASSALDAWSPVLF
TRBJ1-1 | many | TRBV6-5 | NA | TGTGCCAGCTCTTTTAACGGTTGGTTCTCTGAAGCTTTCTTT | CASSFNGWFSEAFF
TRBJ1-1 | NA | TRBV7-8 | NA | TGTGCCAGCAGCGGGGCACAGTTGAATATGAACACTGAAGCTTTCTTT | CASSGAQLNMNTEAFF
TRBJ1-2 | NA | TRBV3-1/TRBV3-2 | NA | TGTGCCAGCTCCCTAGGGGCCCGGGAAGGCTACACCTTC | CASSLGAREGYTF
TRBJ2-5 | NA | TRBV24-1 | TRBD1 | TGTGCCAGGACGGACAGGCAAGAGACCCAGTACTTC | CARTDRQETQYF
TRBJ2-1 | NA | TRBV14 | NA | TGTGCCAGCAGCCAAGGTTTAGGGTATGAGCAGTTCTTC | CASSQGLGYEQFF
TRBJ1-2 | NA | TRBV5-4 | NA | TGTGCCAGCAGCTTAGGGGTGGAAGGGGGTTACTATGGCTACACCTTC | CASSLGVEGGYYGYTF
TRBJ1-1 | NA | TRBV5-6 | TRBD1 | TGTGCCAGCAGCCCGGGCCCCGACAGGGTACTTGGGGCTTTCTTT | CASSPGPDRVLGAFF
TRBJ1-4 | once | TRBV14 | NA | TGTGCCAGCAGCCAAGCCTTACAGGGAAAACTGTTTTTT | CASSQALQGKLFF
TRBJ1-6 | NA | TRBV18 | NA | TGTGCCAGCTCACCATTGAGGGCAGGGGATTTATCTTCACCCCTCCACTTT | CASSPLRAGDLSSPLHF
TRBJ2-1 | NA | TRBV6-5 | TRBD2 | TGTGCCAGCAGCAAGCGGGAGCTGTCGCAGTTCTTC | CASSKRELSQFF
TRBJ2-7 | once | TRBV15 | TRBD2 | TGTGCCACCAGGGTCACTAGCGGTACCTACGAGCAGTACTTC | CATRVTSGTYEQYF
TRBJ1-2 | NA | TRBV5-5 | TRBD1 | TGTGCCAGCAGCGTCCAGGACAGGGGGCGGCATGGCTACACCTTC | CASSVQDRGRHGYTF
TRBJ2-7 | NA | TRBV5-1 | NA | TGCGCCAGCAGCCCCCGGGGCAGGGGTGGAATTCTCGTCGGCTACGAGCAGTACTTC | CASSPRGRGGILVGYEQYF
TRBJ2-3 | NA | TRBV11-3 | TRBD1 | TGTGCCAGCAGCCCAGGGACAGGGGGTAGCACAGATACGCAGTATTTT | CASSPGTGGSTDTQYF
TRBJ2-1 | NA | TRBV3-1/TRBV3-2 | TRBD2 | TGTGCCAGCAGCCATAGTAGCGGGAAGGGTGAGCAGTTCTTC | CASSHSSGKGEQFF
TRBJ2-6 | NA | TRBV15 | NA | TGTGCCACCAGCAGGGCGGGCGACTCTGGGGCCAACGTCCTGACTTTC | CATSRAGDSGANVLTF
TRBJ1-4 | once | TRBV7-6 | NA | TGTGCCAGCAGCTTAGTGGGGGTCGGAGAAAAACTGTTTTTT | CASSLVGVGEKLFF
TRBJ1-6 | NA | TRBV19 | NA | TGTGCCAGTAGTACAAGCTCCTATAATTCACCCCTCCACTTT | CASSTSSYNSPLHF
TRBJ2-3 | NA | TRBV5-1 | NA | TGCGCCAGCAGCTTGGTCCCGAGGGGGGGAGATACGCAGTATTTT | CASSLVPRGGDTQYF
TRBJ1-1 | NA | TRBV6-5 | NA | TGTGCCAGCAGTTACTCGAGGACCACTGAAGCTTTCTTT | CASSYSRTTEAFF
TRBJ1-2 | NA | TRBV5-1 | NA | TGCGCCAGCAGCTTCGGGGGCCCTAACTATGGCTACACCTTC | CASSFGGPNYGYTF
TRBJ1-1 | NA | TRBV15 | NA | TGTGCCACCACTCCTGGGTCGGCAGGGCTGAACACTGAAGCTTTCTTT | CATTPGSAGLNTEAFF
TRBJ2-1 | few | TRBV27 | NA | TGTGCCAGCAGCACCCCGTCCCGGGGTGCCGATGAGCAGTTCTTC | CASSTPSRGADEQFF
TRBJ1-4 | NA | TRBV7-9 | NA | TGTGCCAGCAGTCCCCCGGTTGGACCGAATGAAAAACTGTTTTTT | CASSPPVGPNEKLFF
TRBJ1-2 | NA | TRBV27 | TRBD1 | TGTGCCAGCAGTTCTTGGGGGACAGGGGGCTCTGGCTACACCTTC | CASSSWGTGGSGYTF